This T cell receptor beta chain was sequenced for a study of metastatic and nonmetastatic thyroid tumors. Turning to the study itself: Repertoires from malignant and benign thyroid patients were compared across blood and tumor or nodule tissue.

V lost 2 bases to trimming and J lost 9 bases, with 16 bases between them. CDR1 and CDR2 (germline): GTSNPN, SVGIG (reference sequence). The CDR3 is 13 amino acids. None of the patients had undergone any treatment ahead of thyroid surgery. MiXCR reprocessed the PCR reads for TCRdb. The sample has 20,000 to 25,000 clones; approximately 12% are singletons. The TCR comes from a female donor with papillary thyroid cancer or a benign thyroid nodule (not recorded which). Some clones in this sample may be carry-over from other donors' samples. The sample taken for sequencing was blood. This chain connects TRBV30 to TRBJ2-5; maybe TRBD1 (6 bases). CDR3 nucleotides: TGTGCCTGGAGTTGGGGGACAACTAGTGCCCAGTACTTC. Encoded protein: CAWSWGTTSAQYF.